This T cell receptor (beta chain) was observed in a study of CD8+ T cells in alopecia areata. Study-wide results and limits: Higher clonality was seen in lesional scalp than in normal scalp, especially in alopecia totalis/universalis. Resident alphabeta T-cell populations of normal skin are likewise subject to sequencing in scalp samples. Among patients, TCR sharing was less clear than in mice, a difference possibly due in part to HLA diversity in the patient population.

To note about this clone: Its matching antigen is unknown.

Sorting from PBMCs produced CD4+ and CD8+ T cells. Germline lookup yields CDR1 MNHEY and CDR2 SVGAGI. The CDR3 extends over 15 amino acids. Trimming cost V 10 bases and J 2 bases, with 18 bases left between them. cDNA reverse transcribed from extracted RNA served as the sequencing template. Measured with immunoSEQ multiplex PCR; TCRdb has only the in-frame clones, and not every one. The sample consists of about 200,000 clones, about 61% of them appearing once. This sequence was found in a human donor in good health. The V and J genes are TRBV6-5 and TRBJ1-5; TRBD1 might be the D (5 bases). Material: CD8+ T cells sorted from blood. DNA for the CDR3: TGTGCCACCTCGTCTGGGGGGGGTGGCAATCAGCCCCAGCATTTT. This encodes CATSSGGGGNQPQHF.